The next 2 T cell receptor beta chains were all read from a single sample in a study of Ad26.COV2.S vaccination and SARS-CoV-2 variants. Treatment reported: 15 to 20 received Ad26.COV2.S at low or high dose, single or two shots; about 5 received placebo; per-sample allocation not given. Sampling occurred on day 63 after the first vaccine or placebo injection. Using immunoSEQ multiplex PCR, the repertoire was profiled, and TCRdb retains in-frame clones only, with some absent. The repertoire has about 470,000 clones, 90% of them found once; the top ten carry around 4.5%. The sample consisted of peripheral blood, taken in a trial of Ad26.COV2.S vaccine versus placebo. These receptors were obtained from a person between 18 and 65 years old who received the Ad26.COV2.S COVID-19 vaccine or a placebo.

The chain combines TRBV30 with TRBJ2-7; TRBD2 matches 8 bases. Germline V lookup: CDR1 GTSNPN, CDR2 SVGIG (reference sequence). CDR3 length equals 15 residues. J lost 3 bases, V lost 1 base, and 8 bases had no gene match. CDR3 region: CAWSAEASGRYEQYF. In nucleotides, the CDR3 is TGTGCCTGGAGTGCTGAGGCTAGCGGGCGCTACGAGCAGTACTTC.

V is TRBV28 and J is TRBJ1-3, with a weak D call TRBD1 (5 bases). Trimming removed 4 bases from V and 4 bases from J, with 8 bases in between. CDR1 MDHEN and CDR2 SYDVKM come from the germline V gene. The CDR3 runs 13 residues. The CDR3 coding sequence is TGTGCCAGCAGTTGGAACAGGGGAAACACCATATATTTT. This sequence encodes CASSWNRGNTIYF.